Presented here are 2 T cell receptor beta chains from one specimen sequenced in a study of blood T cell repertoires in COVID-19. The method was immunoSEQ multiplex PCR; TCRdb's version includes in-frame clones alone and lacks a portion of them. This sample yields about 120,000 clones, of which 85% are seen a single time; 20% to 30% belongs to the top ten. The material sequenced was peripheral blood. Receptors originate from a woman older than 75 with acute or convalescent COVID-19.

This chain links TRBV10-3 with TRBJ2-5; TRBD2 aligns across 7 bases. The CDR3 runs 14 residues. Germline V lookup: CDR1 ENHRY, CDR2 SYGVKD. V shed 6 bases and J 7 bases; nucleotides not matched to a gene: 11. The CDR3 protein is CAIRGGTEDPTQYF. Here the CDR3 DNA reads TGTGCCATCAGGGGGGGGACCGAAGACCCGACCCAGTACTTC.

This clone was picked up one time. This rearrangement joins TRBV3-1 (or the pseudogene TRBV3-2) to TRBJ1-1; D remains ambiguous. CDR1 is LGHDT and CDR2 is YNNKEL in the germline V gene (reference sequence). V was clipped by 1 base and J by 4 bases, with 13 bases between them. The CDR3 has 15 amino acids. The CDR3 nucleotides read TGTGCCAGCAGCCAAGTGAGCCTTCGGGGCACTGAAGCTTTCTTT. This encodes CASSQVSLRGTEAFF.